This TCR beta chain was retrieved from a study of T cells in Graves' hyperthyroidism and ophthalmopathy. This clonotype has at least ten counts. Amplified regions were TCR beta CDR3 sequences from RNA transcripts. During a first-round RT-PCR of the TCR CDR3, the HTBI primer set was used. TCRdb reprocessed the multiplex PCR reads via MiXCR and lists one record per CDR3 protein. The sample has 400,000 to 600,000 distinct CDR3 sequences; less than 25% are singletons. The length of the CDR3 is 14 residues. Germline CDR1 is MNHNS and CDR2 is SASEGT. The germline V and J ends were trimmed by 7 bases and 1 base, with 13 bases remaining between them.

The gene calls are TRBV6-1 and TRBJ2-5; the D is unclear. Input material: blood. The clonotype was recovered from a man aged 18 to 35 with Graves' hyperthyroidism. This CDR3 is CASTPKQTQETQYF. Written as DNA, the CDR3 is TGTGCCAGCACCCCGAAACAGACCCAAGAGACCCAGTACTTC.